The sequence of this T cell receptor beta chain was determined in a study of shared clonotypes between healthy human individuals. Overall study context: A donor's plate count was three for CD4 naive and three for CD4 memory; CD8 naive had two and CD8 memory one. The study, taken as a whole, reports: Compared with memory subsets, naive subsets generally had larger estimated richness.

CDR1 and CDR2 (germline): SGHVS, FNYEAQ. V lost 3 bases to trimming and J lost 5 bases, with 9 bases between them. The CDR3 totals 13 residues. Libraries were prepared by immunoSEQ multiplex PCR; TCRdb keeps only in-frame clonotypes and omits some of them. The sample contains 800,000 to 1,200,000 clones, around 78% of which appear only once. As to this clone: What it binds is unknown.

A CD45RA-negative memory subset and a CD45RA+ naive subset were separated from the CD4+ cells. Sequenced input: memory CD4+ T cells from PBMCs. Subset given: CD45RA-negative fraction. The receptor was derived from a man aged 18 to 30 in good health. Some clones in this sample may be carry-over from other donors' samples. The chain is built from TRBV7-6 and TRBJ2-3, with D hard to call. Written as DNA, the CDR3 is TGTGCCAGCAGCTTCAGAAGTGGAGATACGCAGTATTTT. It is translated as CASSFRSGDTQYF.